The clone carrying this TCR beta chain was detected only a few times. The data originate from a study of identical twins. J was trimmed by 3 bases and V by 6 bases; bases with no gene match: 2. The CDR3 is 14 amino acids. The V gene's germline CDR1 is ENHRY and CDR2 SYGVKD. Unique molecular identifiers were present on the cDNA, which also gained a universal primer site by template switching. TCRdb analysed the 5' RACE reads with MiXCR anew, one entry per CDR3 protein. The sample includes more than 250,000 distinct CDR3 sequences, about 8.3% of them seen just once. In addition, the sample was reused for a study of yellow fever vaccine responses in identical twins.

The sequenced sample was memory (CD45RO+) T cells sorted from blood. The chain links TRBV10-3 to TRBJ2-2; TRBD1 matches at 9 bases. The receptor's source is a woman aged 18 to 35 in good health. CDR3 bases: TGTGCCATCAGGAGGACAGGGGACACCGGGGAGCTGTTTTTT. Its translation is CAIRRTGDTGELFF.